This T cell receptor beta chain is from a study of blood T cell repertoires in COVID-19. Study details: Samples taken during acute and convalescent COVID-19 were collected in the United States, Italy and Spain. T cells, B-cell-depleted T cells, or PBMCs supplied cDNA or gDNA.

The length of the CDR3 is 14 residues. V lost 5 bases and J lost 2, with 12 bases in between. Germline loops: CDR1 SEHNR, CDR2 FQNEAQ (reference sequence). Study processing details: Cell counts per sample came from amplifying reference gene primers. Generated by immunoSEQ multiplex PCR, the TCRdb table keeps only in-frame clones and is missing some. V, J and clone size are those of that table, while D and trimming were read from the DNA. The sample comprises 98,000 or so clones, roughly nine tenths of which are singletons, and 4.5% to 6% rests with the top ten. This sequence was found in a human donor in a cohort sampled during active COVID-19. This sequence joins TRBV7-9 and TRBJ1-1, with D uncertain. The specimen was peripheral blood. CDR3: CASSQGGFNTEAFF. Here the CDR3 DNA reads TGTGCCAGCAGCCAAGGAGGTTTTAACACTGAAGCTTTCTTT.